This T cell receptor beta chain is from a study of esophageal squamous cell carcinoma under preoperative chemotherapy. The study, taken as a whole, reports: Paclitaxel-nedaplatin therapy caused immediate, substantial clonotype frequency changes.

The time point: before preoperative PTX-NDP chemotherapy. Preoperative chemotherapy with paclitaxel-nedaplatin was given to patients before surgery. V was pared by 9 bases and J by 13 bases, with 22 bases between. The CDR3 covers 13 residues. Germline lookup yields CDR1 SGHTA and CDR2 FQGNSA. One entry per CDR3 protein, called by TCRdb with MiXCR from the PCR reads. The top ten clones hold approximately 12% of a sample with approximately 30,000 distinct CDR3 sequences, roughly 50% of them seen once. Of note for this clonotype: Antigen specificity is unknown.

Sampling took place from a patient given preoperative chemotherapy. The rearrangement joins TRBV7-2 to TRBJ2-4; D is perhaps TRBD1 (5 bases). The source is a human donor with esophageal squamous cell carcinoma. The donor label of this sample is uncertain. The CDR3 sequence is CARGRGATNTQYF. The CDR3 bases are TGTGCCAGGGGTAGGGGCGCCACAAACACGCAGTACTTC.